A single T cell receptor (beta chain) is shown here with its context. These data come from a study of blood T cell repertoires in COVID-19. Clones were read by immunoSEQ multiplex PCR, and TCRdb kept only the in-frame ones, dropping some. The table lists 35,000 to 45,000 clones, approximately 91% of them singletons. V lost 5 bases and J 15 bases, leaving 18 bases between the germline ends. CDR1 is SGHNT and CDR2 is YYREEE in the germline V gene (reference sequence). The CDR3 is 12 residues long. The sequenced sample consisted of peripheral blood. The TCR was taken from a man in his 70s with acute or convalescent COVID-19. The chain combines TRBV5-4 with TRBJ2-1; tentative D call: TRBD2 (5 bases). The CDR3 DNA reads TGTGCCAGCAGTTCGCCTAGCTCTTGGCTGTTCTTC. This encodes CASSSPSSWLFF.